Given below is one TCR beta chain in context. Confirmation of patient neurodegeneration relied on biomarkers such as neurofilament, amyloid-beta and tau. TCRdb re-called the 10x single-cell sequencing reads and gives one entry per CDR3 protein, without DNA. The table for this sample gives under 1,500 distinct CDR3 sequences. The data stem from a study of CD8 T cells in cerebrospinal fluid in Alzheimer's disease. The clonotype originates from a human donor with mild cognitive impairment. Sample: cerebrospinal fluid.

The CDR3 sequence is CASSYIAGGHEQFF. The V gene is TRBV6-5, the J gene TRBJ2-1; TCRdb lists TRBD2, though no DNA is available to test this call. This CDR3 has 14 amino acids. Germline loops: CDR1 MNHEY, CDR2 SVGAGI.